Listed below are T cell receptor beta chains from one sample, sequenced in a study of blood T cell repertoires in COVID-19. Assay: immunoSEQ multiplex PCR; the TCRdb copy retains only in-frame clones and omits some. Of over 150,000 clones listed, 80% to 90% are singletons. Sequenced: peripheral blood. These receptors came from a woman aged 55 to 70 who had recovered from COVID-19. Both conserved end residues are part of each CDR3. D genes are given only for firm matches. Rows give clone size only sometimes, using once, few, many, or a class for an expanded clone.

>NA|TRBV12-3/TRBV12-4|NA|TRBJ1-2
TGTGCCAGCAGTTTAGGGCCTCGAAGCTACACCTTC
CASSLGPRSYTF
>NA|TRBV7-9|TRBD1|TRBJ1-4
TGTGCCAGCAGCCCCGGAGGGGGCGCGTCTACGCAAAAACTGTTTTTT
CASSPGGGASTQKLFF
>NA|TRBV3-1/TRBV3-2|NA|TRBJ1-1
TGTGCCAGCACCTTCACACCAACAGGAGACACTGAAGCTTTCTTT
CASTFTPTGDTEAFF
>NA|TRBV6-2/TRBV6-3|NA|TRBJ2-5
TGTGCCAGCAGTTACGTTTTCAGGGAGACCCAGTACTTC
CASSYVFRETQYF
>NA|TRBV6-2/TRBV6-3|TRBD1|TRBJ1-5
TGTGCCAGCAGTGGGGACAGGGGAGTTTATCAGCCCCAGCATTTT
CASSGDRGVYQPQHF
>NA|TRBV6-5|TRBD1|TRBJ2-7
TGTGCCAGCAGTTACAGGGACAGGGCACCCTACGAGCAGTACTTC
CASSYRDRAPYEQYF
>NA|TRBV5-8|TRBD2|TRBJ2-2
TGTGCCAGCAGCCGCCCGGGGGGTAGCACCAGGTCCGGGGAGCTGTTTTTT
CASSRPGGSTRSGELFF
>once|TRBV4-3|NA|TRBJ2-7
TGCGCCAGCAGCCAAGATCAGGGGTACGAGCAGTACTTC
CASSQDQGYEQYF
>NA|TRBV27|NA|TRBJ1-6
TGTGCCAGCAGTTTTTTGGGAGCCGACTCACCCCTCCACTTT
CASSFLGADSPLHF
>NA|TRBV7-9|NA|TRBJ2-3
TGTGCCAGCAGCAGAGCCACTAACCCCCAGAGGGATACGCAGTATTTT
CASSRATNPQRDTQYF
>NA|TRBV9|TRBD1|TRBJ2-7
TGTGCCAGCAGCGTGGGGGGCGGGACAGGGGTCTCCTACGAGCAGTACTTC
CASSVGGGTGVSYEQYF
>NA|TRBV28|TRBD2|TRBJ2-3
TGTGCCAGCAGTTTGGGCGGGGGGAGGACAGATACGCAGTATTTT
CASSLGGGRTDTQYF
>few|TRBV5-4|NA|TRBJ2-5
TGTGCCAGCAAGGGAGGACTACTCGAGACCCAGTACTTC
CASKGGLLETQYF
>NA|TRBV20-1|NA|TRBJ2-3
TGCAGTGCTAGATTTAGTGATACGCAGTATTTT
CSARFSDTQYF
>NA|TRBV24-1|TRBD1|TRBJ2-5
TGTGCCACCAGTGATTCGGGGACAGGGATGGAAGAGACCCAGTACTTC
CATSDSGTGMEETQYF
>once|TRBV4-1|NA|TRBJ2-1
TGCGCCAGCAGCCAACGGGAGGGGGCGGGGTACAATGAGCAGTTCTTC
CASSQREGAGYNEQFF
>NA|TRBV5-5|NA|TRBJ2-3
TGTGCCAGCAGCCCGAGGACTAGCACAGATACGCAGTATTTT
CASSPRTSTDTQYF
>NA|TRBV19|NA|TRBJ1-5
TGTGCCAGTAGTATCGGGTACCTCAATCAGCCCCAGCATTTT
CASSIGYLNQPQHF
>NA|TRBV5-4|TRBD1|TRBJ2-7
TGTGCCAGCAGCGGGGGGACAGGGGTAGGATACGAGCAGTACTTC
CASSGGTGVGYEQYF
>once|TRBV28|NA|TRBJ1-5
TGTGCCAGCAGAGAAGCGGACGTCTACAATCAGCCCCAGCATTTT
CASREADVYNQPQHF
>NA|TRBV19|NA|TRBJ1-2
TGTGCCAGTAGTATACCAGGGATTGAGGGCTACACCTTC
CASSIPGIEGYTF
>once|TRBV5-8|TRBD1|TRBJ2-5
TGTGCCAGCAGCCGGGACAGGAACCAAGAGACCCAGTACTTC
CASSRDRNQETQYF
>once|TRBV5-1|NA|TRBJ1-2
TGCGCCAGCAGCTTCCAGGGGCCTGCGGATGGCTACACCTTC
CASSFQGPADGYTF
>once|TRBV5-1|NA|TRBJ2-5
TGCGCCAGCGGAATGGCGGGGAACCAAGAGACCCAGTACTTC
CASGMAGNQETQYF
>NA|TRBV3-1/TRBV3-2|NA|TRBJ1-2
TGTGCCAGCAGCCAGGGCGCGGGGGCAGAAGCTGATGGCTACACCTTC
CASSQGAGAEADGYTF
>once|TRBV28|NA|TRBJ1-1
TGTGCCAGCAGCCTAGGCGGGGGAGGGCGGAACACTGAAGCTTTCTTT
CASSLGGGGRNTEAFF
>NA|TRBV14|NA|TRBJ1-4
TGTGCCAGCAGCGGAGAGCCAGGGGCTGGAGAAAAACTGTTTTTT
CASSGEPGAGEKLFF
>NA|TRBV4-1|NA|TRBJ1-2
TGCGCCAGCAGCCAAGCGGCGAAGGGGGATGGCTACACCTTC
CASSQAAKGDGYTF
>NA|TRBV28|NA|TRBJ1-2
TGTGCCACAACGCCTCCCCTGGGAGGGGGGGAGGGCTACACCTTC
CATTPPLGGGEGYTF
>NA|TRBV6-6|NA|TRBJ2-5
TGTGCCAGCAGTGGTCCTGGGAGCCCTCCCGAGACCCAGTACTTC
CASSGPGSPPETQYF
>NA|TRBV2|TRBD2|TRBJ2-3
TGTGCCAGCAGTGAGGGACGGGAGGGGCAGTATTTT
CASSEGREGQYF
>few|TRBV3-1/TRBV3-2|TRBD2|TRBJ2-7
TGTGCCAGCAGCCAGGGCGTTGCGGGGGGGAGGGAGCAGTACTTC
CASSQGVAGGREQYF
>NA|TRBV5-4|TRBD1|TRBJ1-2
TGTGCCAGCAGCCCGGACAGGGAAAGTGGCTACACCTTC
CASSPDRESGYTF
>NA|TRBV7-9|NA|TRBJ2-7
TGTGCCAGCAGCTTATTCCCAGGTTCCTACGAGCAGTACTTC
CASSLFPGSYEQYF
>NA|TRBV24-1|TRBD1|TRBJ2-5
TGTGCCACCAGTTTTGGGACAGGGCCCCAAGAGACCCAGTACTTC
CATSFGTGPQETQYF
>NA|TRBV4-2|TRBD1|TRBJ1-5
TGTGCCAGCAGCCAAGAGGCCGGGACAGGGGCATGGCAGCCCCAGCATTTT
CASSQEAGTGAWQPQHF
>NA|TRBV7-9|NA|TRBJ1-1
TGTGCCAGCAGCTTCCACGGGGACACTGAAGCTTTCTTT
CASSFHGDTEAFF
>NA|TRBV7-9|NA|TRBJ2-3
TGTGCCAGCAGCGTTTGGCCGACACCATCCACAGATACGCAGTATTTT
CASSVWPTPSTDTQYF
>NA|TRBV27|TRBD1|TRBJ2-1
TGTGCCAGCAGGACCGGACAGGGACTCAGCTCCTACAATGAGCAGTTCTTC
CASRTGQGLSSYNEQFF
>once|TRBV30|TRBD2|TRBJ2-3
TGTGCCTGGGAGCGGGGCCTCAGCACAGATACGCAGTATTTT
CAWERGLSTDTQYF
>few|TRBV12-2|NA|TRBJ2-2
TGTGCAAGTCCCAATTGGTTTAGCGGGGGGTATCACACCGGGGAGCTGTTTTTT
CASPNWFSGGYHTGELFF
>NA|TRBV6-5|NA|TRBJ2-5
TGTGCCAGCAGTTACTCGTCGGGGTACCAAGAGACCCAGTACTTC
CASSYSSGYQETQYF
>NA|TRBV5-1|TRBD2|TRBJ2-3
TGCGCCAGCAGCTTTAGCGGGGCCGCCGATACGCAGTATTTT
CASSFSGAADTQYF
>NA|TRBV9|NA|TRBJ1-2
TGTGCCAGCAGCGCCATCGACAGTGTAAGGTCTAACTATGGCTACACCTTC
CASSAIDSVRSNYGYTF
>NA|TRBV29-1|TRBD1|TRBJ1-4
TGCAGCGTTGCCGGGACAGGATTTGGTGAAAAACTGTTTTTT
CSVAGTGFGEKLFF
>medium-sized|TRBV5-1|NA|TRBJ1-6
TGCGCCAGCAGCTTGGGACAAACAGGGCCAAGCTCCTATAATTCACCCCTCCACTTT
CASSLGQTGPSSYNSPLHF
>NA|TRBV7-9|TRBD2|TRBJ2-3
TGTGCCAGCAGCTTTTTGACTAGCGGGGGTAGGACAGATACGCAGTATTTT
CASSFLTSGGRTDTQYF
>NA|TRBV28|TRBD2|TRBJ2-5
TGTGCCAGCAGTTACGAGACTAGCGGGGGTGTAATGGATTCGCGGGAGACCCAGTACTTC
CASSYETSGGVMDSRETQYF
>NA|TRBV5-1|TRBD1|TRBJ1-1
TGCGCCAGCAGCTCAGGGACAGGGGAAACTGAAGCTTTCTTT
CASSSGTGETEAFF
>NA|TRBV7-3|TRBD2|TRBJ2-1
TGTGCCAGCAGCTTTGGCGGGGGGGCCTACAATGAGCAGTTCTTC
CASSFGGGAYNEQFF
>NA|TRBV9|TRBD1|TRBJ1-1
TGTGCCAGCAGCGTGCAGGGACAGGTTAACACTGAAGCTTTCTTT
CASSVQGQVNTEAFF
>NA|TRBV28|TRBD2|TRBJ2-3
TGTGCCAGCCTCCTCGGGGGGGCAGATACGCAGTATTTT
CASLLGGADTQYF
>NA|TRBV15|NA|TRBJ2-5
TGTGCCACCAGCAGCCGGGACCAAGAGACCCAGTACTTC
CATSSRDQETQYF
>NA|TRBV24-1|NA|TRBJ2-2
TGTGCCACCAGACCGGGTACAGGGACCGGGGAGCTGTTTTTT
CATRPGTGTGELFF
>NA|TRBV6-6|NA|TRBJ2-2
TGTGCCAGCACCTCTGCCGGCACCCATGGAGCCGGGGAGCTGTTTTTT
CASTSAGTHGAGELFF
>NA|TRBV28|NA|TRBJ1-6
TGTGCCAGCGGACCGGGGGACTCCTATAATTCACCCCTCCACTTT
CASGPGDSYNSPLHF
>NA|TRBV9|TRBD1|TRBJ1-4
TGTGCCAGCAGCATATCCGGGACAGCAAATGAAAAACTGTTTTTT
CASSISGTANEKLFF
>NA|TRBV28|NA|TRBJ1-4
TGTGCCAGCAGTTTAGTTGGCAATGAAAAACTGTTTTTT
CASSLVGNEKLFF
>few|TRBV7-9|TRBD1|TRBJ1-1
TGTGCCAGCAGGCCAGGGGGTAAGGGCACTGAAGCTTTCTTT
CASRPGGKGTEAFF
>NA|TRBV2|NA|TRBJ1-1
TGTGCCAGCAACGAACCCGCAGGGGCTGCCGAAGCTTTCTTT
CASNEPAGAAEAFF